The 2 T cell receptor beta chains reported below all come from one sample, sequenced in a study of T-cell memory formation after mild COVID-19. One entry per CDR3 protein results from TCRdb running MiXCR on the 5' RACE reads. The repertoire has around 450,000 distinct CDR3 sequences, approximately 24% of them found once; the top ten carry 8.8%. The material sequenced was PBMCs or a T cell subset sorted from them (not recorded which). Receptor source: an adult woman who had mild COVID-19 (a few samples of this study predate the infection). Cell type and time point are not known.

This clonotype was seen ten or more times. The rearrangement uses TRBV9 and TRBJ1-1; TRBD1 is a possible D gene (6 bases). Trimming took off 3 bases at V and 2 bases at J, with 11 bases between the two ends. Germline CDR1 reads SGDLS; CDR2 reads YYNGEE. The CDR3 contains 14 residues. The CDR3 protein is CASSGGGANTEAFF. In DNA form, the CDR3 reads TGTGCCAGCAGCGGGGGGGGCGCAAACACTGAAGCTTTCTTT.

This clonotype occurred a few times. The chain is built from TRBV4-2 and TRBJ2-7; no firm D call. V was clipped by 2 bases and J by 6 bases, with 17 bases between them. The CDR3 has 15 amino acids. Germline V gives CDR1 LGHNA, CDR2 YNFKEQ. The CDR3 sequence: CASSQSHLASGEQYF. CDR3 DNA: TGTGCCAGCAGCCAATCCCATCTTGCGTCCGGCGAGCAGTACTTC.